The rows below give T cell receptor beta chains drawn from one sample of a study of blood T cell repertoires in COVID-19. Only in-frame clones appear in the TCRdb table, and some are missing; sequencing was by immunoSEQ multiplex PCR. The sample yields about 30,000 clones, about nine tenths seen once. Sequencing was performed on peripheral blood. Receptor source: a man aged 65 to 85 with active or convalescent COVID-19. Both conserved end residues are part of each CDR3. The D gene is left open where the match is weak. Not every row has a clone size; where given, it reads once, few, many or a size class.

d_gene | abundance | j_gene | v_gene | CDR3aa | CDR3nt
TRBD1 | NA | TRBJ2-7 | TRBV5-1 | CASRVAPGQGHEQYF | TGCGCCAGCAGAGTGGCCCCGGGACAGGGCCACGAGCAGTACTTC
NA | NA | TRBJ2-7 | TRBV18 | CASSPSGIPYEQYF | TGTGCCAGCTCACCGTCAGGGATCCCCTACGAGCAGTACTTC
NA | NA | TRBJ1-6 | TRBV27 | CASGSLGASSYNSPLHF | TGTGCCAGCGGATCCTTAGGGGCGAGCTCCTATAATTCACCCCTCCACTTT
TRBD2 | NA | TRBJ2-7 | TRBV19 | CASTITAGPNYEQYF | TGTGCCAGTACCATCACAGCGGGGCCAAACTACGAGCAGTACTTC
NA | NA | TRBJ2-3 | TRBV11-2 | CASSLLSASSSTDTQYF | TGTGCCAGCAGCTTACTTAGTGCTAGCTCTAGCACAGATACGCAGTATTTT
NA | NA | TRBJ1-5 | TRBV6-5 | CASSPQGAGGQPQHF | TGTGCCAGCAGTCCACAGGGAGCCGGGGGGCAGCCCCAGCATTTT
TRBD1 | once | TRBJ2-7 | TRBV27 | CASSTHRGPSYEQYF | TGTGCCAGCAGTACCCACAGGGGGCCGTCCTACGAGCAGTACTTC
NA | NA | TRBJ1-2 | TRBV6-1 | CASSAVEVLTTYGYTF | TGTGCCAGCAGTGCAGTAGAAGTATTAACTACTTATGGCTACACCTTC
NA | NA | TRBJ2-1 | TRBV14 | CASSPRTNNEQFF | TGTGCCAGCAGCCCCCGGACTAATAATGAGCAGTTCTTC
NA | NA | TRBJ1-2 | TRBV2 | CASSPNEGGGYTF | TGTGCCAGCAGTCCAAATGAGGGAGGTGGCTACACCTTC
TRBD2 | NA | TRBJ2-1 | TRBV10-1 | CASGTSGRANEQFF | TGCGCCAGCGGGACTAGCGGGAGGGCCAATGAGCAGTTCTTC
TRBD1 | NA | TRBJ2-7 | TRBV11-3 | CASSPAGGYEQYF | TGTGCCAGCAGCCCCGCAGGGGGCTACGAGCAGTACTTC
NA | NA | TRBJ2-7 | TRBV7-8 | CASSFLVGRGAYEQYF | TGTGCCAGCAGCTTCCTCGTCGGGCGGGGTGCCTACGAGCAGTACTTC
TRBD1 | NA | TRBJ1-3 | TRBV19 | CASSTRDRSGNTIYF | TGTGCCAGTAGTACTCGGGACAGATCTGGAAACACCATATATTTT
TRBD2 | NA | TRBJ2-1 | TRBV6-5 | CASSYSPGLGAQLQFF | TGTGCCAGCAGTTACTCCCCGGGACTAGGGGCCCAACTGCAGTTCTTC
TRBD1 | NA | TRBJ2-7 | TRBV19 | CASTYTGGGEQYF | TGTGCCAGTACCTATACAGGGGGTGGGGAGCAGTACTTC
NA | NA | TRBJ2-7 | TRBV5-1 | CASSPGRYEQYF | TGCGCCAGCAGCCCGGGTCGATACGAGCAGTACTTC